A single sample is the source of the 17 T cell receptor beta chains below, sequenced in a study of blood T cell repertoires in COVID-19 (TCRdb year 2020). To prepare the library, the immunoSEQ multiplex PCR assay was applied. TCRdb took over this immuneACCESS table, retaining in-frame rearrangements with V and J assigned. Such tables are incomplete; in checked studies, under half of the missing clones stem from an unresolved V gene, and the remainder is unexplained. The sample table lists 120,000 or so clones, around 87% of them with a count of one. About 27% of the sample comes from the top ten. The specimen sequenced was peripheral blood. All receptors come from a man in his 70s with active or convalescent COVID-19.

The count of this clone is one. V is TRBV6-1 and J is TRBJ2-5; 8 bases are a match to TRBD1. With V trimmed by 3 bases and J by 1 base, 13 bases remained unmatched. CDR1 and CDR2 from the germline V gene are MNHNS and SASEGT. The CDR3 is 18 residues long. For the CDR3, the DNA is TGTGCCAGCAGTGATTCCCTTTGGACAGGGATGCCCCAAGAGACCCAGTACTTC. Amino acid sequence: CASSDSLWTGMPQETQYF.

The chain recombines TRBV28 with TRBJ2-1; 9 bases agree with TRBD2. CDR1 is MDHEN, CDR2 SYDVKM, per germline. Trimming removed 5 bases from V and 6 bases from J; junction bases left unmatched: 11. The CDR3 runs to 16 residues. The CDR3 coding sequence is TGTGCCAGCAGTCGCCCGGGAATAGCGGGAGCCAATGAGCAGTTCTTC. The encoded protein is CASSRPGIAGANEQFF.

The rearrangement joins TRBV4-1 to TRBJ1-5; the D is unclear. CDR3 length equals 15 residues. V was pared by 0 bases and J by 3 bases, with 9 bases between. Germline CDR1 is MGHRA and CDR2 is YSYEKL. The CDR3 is CASSQDRGYNQPQHF. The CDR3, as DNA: TGCGCCAGCAGCCAAGATCGAGGGTACAATCAGCCCCAGCATTTT.

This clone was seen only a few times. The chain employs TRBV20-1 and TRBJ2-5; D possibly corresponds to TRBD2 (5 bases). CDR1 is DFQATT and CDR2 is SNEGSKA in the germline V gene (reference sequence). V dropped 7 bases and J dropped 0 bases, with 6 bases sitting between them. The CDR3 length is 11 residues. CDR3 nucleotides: TGCAGTGGGCGGGACCAAGAGACCCAGTACTTC. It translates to CSGRDQETQYF.

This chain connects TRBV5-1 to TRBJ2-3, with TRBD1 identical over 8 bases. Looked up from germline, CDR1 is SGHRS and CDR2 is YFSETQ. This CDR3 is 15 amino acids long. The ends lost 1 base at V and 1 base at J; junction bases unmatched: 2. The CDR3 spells CASSLQGAGTDTQYF. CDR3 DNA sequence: TGCGCCAGCAGCTTGCAGGGGGCTGGCACAGATACGCAGTATTTT.

CDR3 in amino acids: CASSLGGTGFYGYTF. For the CDR3, the DNA is TGTGCCAGCAGTTTAGGCGGGACAGGTTTCTATGGCTACACCTTC. The chain is built from TRBV27 and TRBJ1-2; 8 nucleotides line up with TRBD1. V lost 2 bases, J lost 4 bases, and 6 bases stayed unmatched. Germline V gene data show CDR1 as MNHEY and CDR2 as SMNVEV (reference sequence). The CDR3 is 15 residues long.

The CDR3 sequence: CASSSSGETQYF. The CDR3 coding sequence is TGTGCCAGCAGTTCGAGCGGAGAGACCCAGTACTTC. The chain combines TRBV27 with TRBJ2-5; D possibly corresponds to TRBD2 (5 bases). Trimming took 4 bases from V and 4 from J, leaving 7 bases between them. This CDR3 has 12 residues. The V gene's germline CDR1 is MNHEY and CDR2 SMNVEV (reference sequence).

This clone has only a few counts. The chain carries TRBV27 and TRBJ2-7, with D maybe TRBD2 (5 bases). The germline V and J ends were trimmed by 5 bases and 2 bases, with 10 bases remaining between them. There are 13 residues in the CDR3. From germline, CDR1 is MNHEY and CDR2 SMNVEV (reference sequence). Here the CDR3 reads CASSPGGPYEQYF. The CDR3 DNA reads TGTGCCAGCAGTCCCGGAGGCCCCTACGAGCAGTACTTC.

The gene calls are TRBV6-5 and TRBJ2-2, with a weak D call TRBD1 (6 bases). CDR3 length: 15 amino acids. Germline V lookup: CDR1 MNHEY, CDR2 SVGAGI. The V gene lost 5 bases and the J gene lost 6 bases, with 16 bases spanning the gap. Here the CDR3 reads CASSPHLSGAGELFF. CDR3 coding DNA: TGTGCCAGCAGTCCCCATCTATCAGGGGCCGGGGAGCTGTTTTTT.

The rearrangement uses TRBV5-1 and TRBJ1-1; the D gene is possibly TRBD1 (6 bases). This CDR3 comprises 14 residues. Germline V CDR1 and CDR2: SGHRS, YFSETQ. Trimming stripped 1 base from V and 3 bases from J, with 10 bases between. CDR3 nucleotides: TGCGCCAGCAGCTTGATCGGGGGGCACACTGAAGCTTTCTTT. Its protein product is CASSLIGGHTEAFF.

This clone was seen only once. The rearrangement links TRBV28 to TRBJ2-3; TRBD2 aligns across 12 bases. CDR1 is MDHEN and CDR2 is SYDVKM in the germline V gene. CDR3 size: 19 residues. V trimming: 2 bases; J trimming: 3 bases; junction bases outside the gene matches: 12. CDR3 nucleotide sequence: TGTGCCAGCAGTTTAGGGCGGGGGCGACTAGCGGGAGTTACAGATACGCAGTATTTT. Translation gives CASSLGRGRLAGVTDTQYF.

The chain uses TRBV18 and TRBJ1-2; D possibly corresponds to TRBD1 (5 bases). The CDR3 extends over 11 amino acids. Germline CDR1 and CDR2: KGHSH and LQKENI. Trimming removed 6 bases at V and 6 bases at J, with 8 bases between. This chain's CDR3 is CASSFRDGYTF. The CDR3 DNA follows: TGTGCCAGCTCGTTCAGGGATGGCTACACCTTC.

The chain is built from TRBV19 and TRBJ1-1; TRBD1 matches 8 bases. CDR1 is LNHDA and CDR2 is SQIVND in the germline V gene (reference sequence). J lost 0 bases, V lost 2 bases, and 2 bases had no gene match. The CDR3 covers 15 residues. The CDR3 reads CASSISGGMNTEAFF. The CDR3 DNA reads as TGTGCCAGTAGTATATCAGGGGGCATGAACACTGAAGCTTTCTTT.

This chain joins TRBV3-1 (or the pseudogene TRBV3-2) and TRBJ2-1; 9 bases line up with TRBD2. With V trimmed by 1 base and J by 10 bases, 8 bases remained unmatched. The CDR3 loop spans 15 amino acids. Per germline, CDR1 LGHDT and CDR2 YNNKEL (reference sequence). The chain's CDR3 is CASSQGAGGPVEQFF. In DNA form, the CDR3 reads TGTGCCAGCAGCCAAGGGGCGGGAGGGCCAGTAGAGCAGTTCTTC.

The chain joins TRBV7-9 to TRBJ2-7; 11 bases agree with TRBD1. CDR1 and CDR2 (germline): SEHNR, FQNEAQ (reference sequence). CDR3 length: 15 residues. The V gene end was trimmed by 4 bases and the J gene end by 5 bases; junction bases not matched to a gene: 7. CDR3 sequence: CASSSRTGGVDEQYF. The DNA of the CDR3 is TGTGCCAGCAGCTCCAGGACAGGGGGCGTAGACGAGCAGTACTTC.

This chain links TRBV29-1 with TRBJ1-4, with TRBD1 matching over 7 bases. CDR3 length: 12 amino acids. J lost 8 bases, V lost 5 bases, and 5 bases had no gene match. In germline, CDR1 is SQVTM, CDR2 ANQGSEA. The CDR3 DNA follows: TGCAGCGTTCTTGACAGGGAAGAAAAACTGTTTTTT. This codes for CSVLDREEKLFF. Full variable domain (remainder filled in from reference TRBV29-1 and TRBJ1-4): SAVISQKPSRDICQRGTSLTIQCQVDSQVTMMFWYRQQPGQSLTLIATANQGSEATYESGFVIDKFPISRPNLTFSTLTVSNMSPEDSSIYLCSVLDREEKLFFGSGTQLSVL.

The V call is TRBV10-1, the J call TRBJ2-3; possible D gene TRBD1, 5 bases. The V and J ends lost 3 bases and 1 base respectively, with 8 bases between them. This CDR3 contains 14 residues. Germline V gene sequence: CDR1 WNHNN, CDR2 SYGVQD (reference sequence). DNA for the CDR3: TGCGCCAGCAGTGAACAAGGGGGCACAGATACGCAGTATTTT. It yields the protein CASSEQGGTDTQYF.